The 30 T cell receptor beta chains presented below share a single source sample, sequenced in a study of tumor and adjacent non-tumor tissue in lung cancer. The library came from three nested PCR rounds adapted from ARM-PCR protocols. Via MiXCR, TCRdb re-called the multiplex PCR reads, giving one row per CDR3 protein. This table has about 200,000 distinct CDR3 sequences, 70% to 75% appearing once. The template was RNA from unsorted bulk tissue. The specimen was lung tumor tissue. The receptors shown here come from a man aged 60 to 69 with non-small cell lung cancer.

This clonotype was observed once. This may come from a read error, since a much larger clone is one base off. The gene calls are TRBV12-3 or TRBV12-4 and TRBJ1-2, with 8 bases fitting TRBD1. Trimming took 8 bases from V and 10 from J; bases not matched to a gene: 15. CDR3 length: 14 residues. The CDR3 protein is CASQLGQVNGDYTF. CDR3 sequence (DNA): TGTGCCAGCCAACTGGGACAGGTGAACGGGGACTACACCTTC.

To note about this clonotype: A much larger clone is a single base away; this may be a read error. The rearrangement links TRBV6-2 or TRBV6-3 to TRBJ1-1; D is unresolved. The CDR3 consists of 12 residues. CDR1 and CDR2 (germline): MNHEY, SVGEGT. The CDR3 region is CASSQGLREVFF. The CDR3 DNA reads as TGTGCCAGCAGTCAAGGGTTGAGAGAAGTTTTCTTT.

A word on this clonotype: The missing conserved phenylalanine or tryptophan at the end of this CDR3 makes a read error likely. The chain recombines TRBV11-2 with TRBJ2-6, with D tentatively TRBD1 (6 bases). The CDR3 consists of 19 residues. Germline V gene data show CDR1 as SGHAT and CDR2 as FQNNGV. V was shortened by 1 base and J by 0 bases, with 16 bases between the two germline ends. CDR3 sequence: CASSLVPNDRRSGANVLTL. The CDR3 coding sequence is TGTGCCAGCAGCTTAGTTCCAAATGACAGGCGCTCTGGGGCCAACGTCCTGACTCTC.

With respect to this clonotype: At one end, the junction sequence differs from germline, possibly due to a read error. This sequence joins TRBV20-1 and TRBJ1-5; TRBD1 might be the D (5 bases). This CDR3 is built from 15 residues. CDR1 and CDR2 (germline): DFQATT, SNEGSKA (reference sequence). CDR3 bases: TGCAGTGCTAGAGATCCGGGGCTCAGTAATCAGTCCCAGCATTTT. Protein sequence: CSARDPGLSNQSQHF.

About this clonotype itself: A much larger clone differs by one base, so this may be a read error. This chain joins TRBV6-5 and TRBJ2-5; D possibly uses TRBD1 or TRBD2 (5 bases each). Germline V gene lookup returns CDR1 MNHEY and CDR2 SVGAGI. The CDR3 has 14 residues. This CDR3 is CASSSPRVRETQCF. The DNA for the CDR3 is TGTGCCAGCAGTTCGCCCAGGGTCAGGGAGACCCAGTGCTTC.

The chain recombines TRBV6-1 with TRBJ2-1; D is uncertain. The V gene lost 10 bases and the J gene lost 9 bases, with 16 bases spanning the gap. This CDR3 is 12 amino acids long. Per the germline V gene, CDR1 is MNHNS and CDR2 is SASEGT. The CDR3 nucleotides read TGTGCCAACAGCCTCGGGTCGCTTGAGCAGTTCTTC. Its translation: CANSLGSLEQFF.

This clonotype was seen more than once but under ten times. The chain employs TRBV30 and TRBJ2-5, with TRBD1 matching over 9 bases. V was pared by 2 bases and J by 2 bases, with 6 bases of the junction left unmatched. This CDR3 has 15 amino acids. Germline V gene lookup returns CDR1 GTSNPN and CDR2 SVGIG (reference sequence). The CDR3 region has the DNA TGTGCCTGGAGTCTGACGACAGGGGGTCAAGAGACCCAGTACTTC. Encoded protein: CAWSLTTGGQETQYF.

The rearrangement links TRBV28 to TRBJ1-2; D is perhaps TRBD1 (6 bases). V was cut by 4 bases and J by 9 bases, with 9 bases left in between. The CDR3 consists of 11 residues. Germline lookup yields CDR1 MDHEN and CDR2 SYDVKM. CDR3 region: CASSSDRSYTF. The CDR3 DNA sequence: TGTGCCAGCAGTTCGGACAGAAGCTACACCTTC.

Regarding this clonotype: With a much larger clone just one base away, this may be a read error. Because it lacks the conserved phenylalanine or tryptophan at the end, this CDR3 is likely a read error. The CDR3: CAWSGQGNTEAFI. The DNA for the CDR3 is TGTGCCTGGAGTGGCCAGGGGAACACTGAAGCTTTCATT. The chain is built from TRBV30 and TRBJ1-1; possible D gene TRBD1, 5 bases. The ends were cut back, 1 base at V and 1 base at J, with 7 bases in the middle. Germline CDR1 is GTSNPN and CDR2 is SVGIG (reference sequence). The CDR3 loop spans 13 amino acids.

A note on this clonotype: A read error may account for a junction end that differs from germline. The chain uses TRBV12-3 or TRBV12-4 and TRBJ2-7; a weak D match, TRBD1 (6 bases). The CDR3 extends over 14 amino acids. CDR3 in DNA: TGTGGCAGCAGTTCGAGCAGGGACATCTACGAGCAGTACTTC. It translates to CGSSSSRDIYEQYF.

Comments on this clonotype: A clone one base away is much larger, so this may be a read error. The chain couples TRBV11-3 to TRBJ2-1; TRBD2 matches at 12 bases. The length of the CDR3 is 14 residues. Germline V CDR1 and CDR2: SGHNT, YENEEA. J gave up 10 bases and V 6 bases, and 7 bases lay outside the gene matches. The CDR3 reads CASRWTSGANEQFF. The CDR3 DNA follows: TGTGCCAGCAGATGGACTAGCGGGGCGAACGAGCAGTTCTTC.

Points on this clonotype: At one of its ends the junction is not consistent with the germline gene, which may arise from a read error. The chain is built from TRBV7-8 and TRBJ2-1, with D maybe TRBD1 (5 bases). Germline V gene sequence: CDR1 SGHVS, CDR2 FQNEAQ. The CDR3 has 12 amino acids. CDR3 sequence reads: CASSLQGYEQLF. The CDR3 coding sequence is TGTGCCAGCAGCTTACAGGGATATGAGCAGCTCTTC.

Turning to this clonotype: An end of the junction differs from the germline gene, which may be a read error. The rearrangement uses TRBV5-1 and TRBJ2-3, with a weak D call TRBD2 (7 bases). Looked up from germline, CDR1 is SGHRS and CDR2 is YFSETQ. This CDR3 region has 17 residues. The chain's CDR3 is CASSLAASGGQWDTQYF. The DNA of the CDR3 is TGCGCCAGCAGCTTGGCGGCTAGCGGAGGACAGTGGGATACGCAATATTTT.

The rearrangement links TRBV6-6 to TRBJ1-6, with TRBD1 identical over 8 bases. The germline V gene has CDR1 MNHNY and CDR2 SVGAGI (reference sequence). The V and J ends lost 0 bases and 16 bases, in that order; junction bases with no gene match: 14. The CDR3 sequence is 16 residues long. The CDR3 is CASSYSAGGLNSHLHF. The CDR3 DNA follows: TGTGCCAGCAGTTACTCGGCAGGGGGCTTAAATTCACATCTCCACTTT.

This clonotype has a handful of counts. CDR3 sequence reads: CASKGDYSYEQYF. The CDR3 nucleotides are TGTGCCAGCAAAGGGGACTACTCCTACGAGCAGTACTTC. V is TRBV6-2 or TRBV6-3 and J is TRBJ2-7; 7 bases fit TRBD2. The germline CDR1 and CDR2 sequences are MNHEY and SVGEGT. The CDR3 sequence is 13 residues long. The V gene end was trimmed by 7 bases and the J gene end by 0 bases; junction bases not matched to a gene: 3.

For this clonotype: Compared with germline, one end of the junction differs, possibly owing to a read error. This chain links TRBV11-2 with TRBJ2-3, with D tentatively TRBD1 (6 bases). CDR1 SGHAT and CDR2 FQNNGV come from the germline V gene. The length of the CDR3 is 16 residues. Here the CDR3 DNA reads TGCGCCAGCACTCCGTGGACAGTCCGAGGAACAGATACGCGGTATTTT. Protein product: CASTPWTVRGTDTRYF.

In DNA form, the CDR3 reads TGCAGTGCTAAAGGACTTGCGGGCCTCGAGCAGTACTTC. Amino acids: CSAKGLAGLEQYF. The chain uses TRBV20-1 and TRBJ2-7; maybe TRBD2 (5 bases). The CDR3 has 13 residues. From germline, CDR1 is DFQATT and CDR2 SNEGSKA (reference sequence). Trimming took 4 bases from V and 6 from J, leaving 16 bases between them.

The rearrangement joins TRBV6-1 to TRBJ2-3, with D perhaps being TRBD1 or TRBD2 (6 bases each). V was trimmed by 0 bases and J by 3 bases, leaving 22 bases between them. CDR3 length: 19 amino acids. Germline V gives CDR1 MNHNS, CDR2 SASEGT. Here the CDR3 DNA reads TGTGCCAGCAGTGAAGCGCTTAGGGGGGTGCAGGTCGGTACAGATACGCAGTATTTT. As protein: CASSEALRGVQVGTDTQYF.

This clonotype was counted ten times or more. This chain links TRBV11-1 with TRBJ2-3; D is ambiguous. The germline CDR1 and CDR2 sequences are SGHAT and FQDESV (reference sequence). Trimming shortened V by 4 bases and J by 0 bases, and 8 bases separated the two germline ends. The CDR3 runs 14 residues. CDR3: CASSSRLSTDTQYF. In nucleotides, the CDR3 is TGTGCCAGCAGCTCCCGACTGAGCACAGATACGCAGTATTTT.

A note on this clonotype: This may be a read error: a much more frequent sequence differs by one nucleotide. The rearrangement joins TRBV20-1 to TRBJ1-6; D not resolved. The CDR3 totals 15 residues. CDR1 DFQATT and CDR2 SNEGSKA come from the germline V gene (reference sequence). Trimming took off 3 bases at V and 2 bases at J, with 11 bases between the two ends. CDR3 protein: CSARAPVTYNSPLHF. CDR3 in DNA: TGCAGTGCTAGGGCTCCCGTCACCTATAATTCACCCCTCCACTTT.

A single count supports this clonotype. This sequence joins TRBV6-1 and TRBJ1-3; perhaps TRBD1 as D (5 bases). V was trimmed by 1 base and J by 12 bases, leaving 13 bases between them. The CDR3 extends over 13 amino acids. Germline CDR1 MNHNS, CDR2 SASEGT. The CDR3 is CASSEGPPDIIYF. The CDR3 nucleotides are TGTGCCAGCAGTGAAGGTCCACCGGACATCATATATTTT.

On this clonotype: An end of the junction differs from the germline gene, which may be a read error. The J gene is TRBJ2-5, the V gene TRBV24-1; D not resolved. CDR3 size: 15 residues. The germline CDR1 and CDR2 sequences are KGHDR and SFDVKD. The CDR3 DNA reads TGTGTCACCAGTGACCCAGTGTCGGGCCCGGAGACCCAGTACTTC. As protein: CVTSDPVSGPETQYF.

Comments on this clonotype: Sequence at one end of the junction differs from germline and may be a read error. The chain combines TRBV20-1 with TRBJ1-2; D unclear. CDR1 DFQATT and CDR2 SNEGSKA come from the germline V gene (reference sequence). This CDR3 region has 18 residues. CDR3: CSARDSPGLGGSNYGYTF. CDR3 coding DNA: TGCAGTGCTAGAGATTCTCCCGGACTGGGAGGATCTAACTACGGCTACACCTTC.

The CDR3 DNA sequence: TGTGCCAGCAGACAGGGATTTATAGGGGAGCTGTTTTTT. It translates to CASRQGFIGELFF. V usage is TRBV6-2 or TRBV6-3 and J usage is TRBJ2-2; possibly TRBD1 for D (6 bases). There are 13 residues in the CDR3. Germline V gene lookup returns CDR1 MNHEY and CDR2 SVGEGT. With 6 bases removed from V and 8 bases from J, the gap between germline ends came to 13 bases.

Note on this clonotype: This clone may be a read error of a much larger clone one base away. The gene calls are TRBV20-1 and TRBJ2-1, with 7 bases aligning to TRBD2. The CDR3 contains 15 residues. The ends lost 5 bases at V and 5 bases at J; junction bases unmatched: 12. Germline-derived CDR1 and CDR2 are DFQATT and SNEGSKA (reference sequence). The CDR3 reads CSASRGDGGDNEQFF. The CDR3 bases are TGCAGTGCTTCCCGGGGGGATGGGGGGGACAATGAGCAGTTCTTC.

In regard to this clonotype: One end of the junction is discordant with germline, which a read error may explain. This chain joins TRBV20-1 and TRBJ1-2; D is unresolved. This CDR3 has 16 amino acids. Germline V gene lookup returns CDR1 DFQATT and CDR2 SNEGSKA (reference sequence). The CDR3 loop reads CNARERRTAANYGYTF. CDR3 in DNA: TGCAATGCTAGAGAGAGACGGACGGCAGCTAACTATGGCTACACCTTC.

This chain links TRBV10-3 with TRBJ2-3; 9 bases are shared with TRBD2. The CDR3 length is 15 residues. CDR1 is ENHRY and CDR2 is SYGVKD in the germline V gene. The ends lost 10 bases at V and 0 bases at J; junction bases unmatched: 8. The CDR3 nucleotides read TGTGCCACCGCAAAGACTAGCGGAAGCACAGATACGCAGTATTTT. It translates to CATAKTSGSTDTQYF.

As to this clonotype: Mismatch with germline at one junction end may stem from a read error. The CDR3 region has the DNA TGCAGTGCTAGGGGTCCGTGGAGATTCCAAGATACCCAGTACTTC. Protein: CSARGPWRFQDTQYF. This sequence joins TRBV20-1 and TRBJ2-5; D is ambiguous. The germline V gene has CDR1 DFQATT and CDR2 SNEGSKA (reference sequence). The CDR3 loop spans 15 amino acids.

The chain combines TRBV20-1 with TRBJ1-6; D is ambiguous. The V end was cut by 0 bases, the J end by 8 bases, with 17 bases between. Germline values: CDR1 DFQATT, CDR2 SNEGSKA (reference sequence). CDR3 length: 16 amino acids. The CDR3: CSAREVYTWADSPLHF. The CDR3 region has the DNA TGCAGTGCTAGAGAGGTGTATACATGGGCCGATTCACCCCTCCACTTT.

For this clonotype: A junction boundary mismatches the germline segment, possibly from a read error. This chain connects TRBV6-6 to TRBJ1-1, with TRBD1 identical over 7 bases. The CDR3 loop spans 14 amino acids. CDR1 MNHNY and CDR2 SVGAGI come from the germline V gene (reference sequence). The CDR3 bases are TGTGCCCGCAGCCGAGACAGGGCCGACACTGAAGCTTTCTTT. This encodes CARSRDRADTEAFF.